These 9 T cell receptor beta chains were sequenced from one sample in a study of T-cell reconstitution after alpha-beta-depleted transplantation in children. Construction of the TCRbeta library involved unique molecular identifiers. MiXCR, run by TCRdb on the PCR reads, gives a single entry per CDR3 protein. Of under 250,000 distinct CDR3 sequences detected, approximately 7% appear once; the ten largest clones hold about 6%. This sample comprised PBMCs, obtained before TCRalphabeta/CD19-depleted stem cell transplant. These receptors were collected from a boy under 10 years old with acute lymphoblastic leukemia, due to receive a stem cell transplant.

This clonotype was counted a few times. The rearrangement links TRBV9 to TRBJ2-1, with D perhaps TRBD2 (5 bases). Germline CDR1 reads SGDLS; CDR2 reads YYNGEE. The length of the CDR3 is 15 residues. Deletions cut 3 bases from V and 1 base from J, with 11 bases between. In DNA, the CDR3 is TGTGCCAGCAGCGGGGGTCGACTATCCTACAATGAGCAGTTCTTC. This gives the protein CASSGGRLSYNEQFF. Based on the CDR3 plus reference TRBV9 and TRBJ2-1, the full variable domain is DSGVTQTPKHLITATGQRVTLRCSPRSGDLSVYWYQQSLDQGLQFLIQYYNGEERAKGNILERFSAQQFPDLHSELNLSSLELGDSALYFCASSGGRLSYNEQFFGPGTRLTVL.

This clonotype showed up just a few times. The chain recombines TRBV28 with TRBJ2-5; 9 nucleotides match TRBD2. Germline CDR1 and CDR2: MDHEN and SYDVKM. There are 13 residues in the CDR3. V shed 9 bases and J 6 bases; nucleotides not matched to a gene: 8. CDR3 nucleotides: TGTGCCAGTACAGGCGGGGGGGGCAAGACCCAGTACTTC. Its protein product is CASTGGGGKTQYF. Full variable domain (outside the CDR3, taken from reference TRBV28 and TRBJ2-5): DVKVTQSSRYLVKRTGEKVFLECVQDMDHENMFWYRQDPGLGLRLIYFSYDVKMKEKGDIPEGYSVSREKKERFSLILESASTNQTSMYLCASTGGGGKTQYFGPGTRLLVL.

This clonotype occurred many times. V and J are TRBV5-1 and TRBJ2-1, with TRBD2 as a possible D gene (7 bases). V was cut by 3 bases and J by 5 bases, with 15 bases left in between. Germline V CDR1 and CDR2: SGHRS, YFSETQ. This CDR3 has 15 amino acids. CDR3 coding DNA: TGCGCCAGCAGCTCGTGGGGGGGGGACAACAATGAGCAGTTCTTC. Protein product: CASSSWGGDNNEQFF.

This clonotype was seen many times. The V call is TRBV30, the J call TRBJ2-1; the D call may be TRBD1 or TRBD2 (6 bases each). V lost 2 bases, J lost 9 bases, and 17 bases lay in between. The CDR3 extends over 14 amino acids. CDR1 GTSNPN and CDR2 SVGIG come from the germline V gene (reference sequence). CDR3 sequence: CAWSPGAEAVEQFF. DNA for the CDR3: TGTGCCTGGAGTCCGGGGGCTGAAGCGGTTGAGCAGTTCTTC. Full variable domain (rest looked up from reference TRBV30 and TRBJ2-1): SQTIHQWPATLVQPVGSPLSLECTVEGTSNPNLYWYRQAAGRGLQLLFYSVGIGQISSEVPQNLSASRPQDRQFILSSKKLLLSDSGFYLCAWSPGAEAVEQFFGPGTRLTVL.

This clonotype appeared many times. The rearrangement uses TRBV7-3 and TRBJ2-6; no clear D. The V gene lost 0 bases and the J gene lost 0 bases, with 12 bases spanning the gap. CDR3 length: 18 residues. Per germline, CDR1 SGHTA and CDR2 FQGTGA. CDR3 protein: CASSLTSAQSSGANVLTF. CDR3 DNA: TGTGCCAGCAGCTTAACGTCGGCCCAGAGCTCTGGGGCCAACGTCCTGACTTTC. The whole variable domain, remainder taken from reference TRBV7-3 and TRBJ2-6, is GAGVSQTPSNKVTEKGKYVELRCDPISGHTALYWYRQSLGQGPEFLIYFQGTGAADDSGLPNDRFFAVRPEGSVSTLKIQRTERGDSAVYLCASSLTSAQSSGANVLTFGAGSRLTVL.

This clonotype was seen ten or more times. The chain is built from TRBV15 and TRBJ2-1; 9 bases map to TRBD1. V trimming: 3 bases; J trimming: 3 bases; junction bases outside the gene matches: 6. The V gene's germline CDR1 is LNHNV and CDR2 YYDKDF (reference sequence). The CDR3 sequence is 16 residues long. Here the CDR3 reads CATSRTGTGFYNEQFF. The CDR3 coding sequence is TGTGCCACCAGCAGGACCGGGACAGGGTTCTACAATGAGCAGTTCTTC.

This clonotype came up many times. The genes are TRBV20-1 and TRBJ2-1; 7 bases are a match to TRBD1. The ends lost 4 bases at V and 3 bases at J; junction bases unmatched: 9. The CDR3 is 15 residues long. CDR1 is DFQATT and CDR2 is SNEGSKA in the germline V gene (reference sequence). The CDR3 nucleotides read TGCAGTGCTACCCAACACAGGGGAATCTACAATGAGCAGTTCTTC. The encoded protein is CSATQHRGIYNEQFF.

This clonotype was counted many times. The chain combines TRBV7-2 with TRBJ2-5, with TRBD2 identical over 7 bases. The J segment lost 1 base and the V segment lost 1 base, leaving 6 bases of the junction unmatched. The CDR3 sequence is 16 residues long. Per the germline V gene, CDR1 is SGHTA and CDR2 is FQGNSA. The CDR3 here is CASSLGIGGSQETQYF. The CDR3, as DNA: TGTGCCAGCAGCTTAGGAATCGGGGGGAGCCAAGAGACCCAGTACTTC.

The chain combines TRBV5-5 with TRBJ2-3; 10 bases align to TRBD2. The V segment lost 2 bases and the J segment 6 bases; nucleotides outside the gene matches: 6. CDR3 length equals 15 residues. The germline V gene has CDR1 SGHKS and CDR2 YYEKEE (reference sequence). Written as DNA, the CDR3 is TGTGCCAGCAGCTTTCCACGTAGCGGGAGGGATACGCAGTATTTT. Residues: CASSFPRSGRDTQYF.